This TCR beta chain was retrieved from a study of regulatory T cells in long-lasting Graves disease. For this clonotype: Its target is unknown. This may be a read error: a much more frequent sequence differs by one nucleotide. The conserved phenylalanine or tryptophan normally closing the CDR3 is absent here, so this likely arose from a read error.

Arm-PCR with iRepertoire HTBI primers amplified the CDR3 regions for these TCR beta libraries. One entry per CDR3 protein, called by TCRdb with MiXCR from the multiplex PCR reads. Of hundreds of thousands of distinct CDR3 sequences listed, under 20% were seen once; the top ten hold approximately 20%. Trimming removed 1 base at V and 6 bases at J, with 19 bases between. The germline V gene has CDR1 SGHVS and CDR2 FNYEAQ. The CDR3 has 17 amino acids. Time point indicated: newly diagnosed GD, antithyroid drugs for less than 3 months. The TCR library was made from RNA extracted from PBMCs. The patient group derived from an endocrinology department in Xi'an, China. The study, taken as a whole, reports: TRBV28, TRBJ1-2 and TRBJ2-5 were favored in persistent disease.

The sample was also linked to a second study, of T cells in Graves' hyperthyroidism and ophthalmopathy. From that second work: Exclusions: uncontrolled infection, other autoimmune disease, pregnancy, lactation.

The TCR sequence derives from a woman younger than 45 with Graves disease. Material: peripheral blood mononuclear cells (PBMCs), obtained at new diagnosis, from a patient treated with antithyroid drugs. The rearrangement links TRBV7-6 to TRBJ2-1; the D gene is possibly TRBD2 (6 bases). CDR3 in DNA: TGTGCCAGCAGCTTAGGTTTTGCGGGGATCTTTGGCAATGAGCAGTTCCTC. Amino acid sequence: CASSLGFAGIFGNEQFL.